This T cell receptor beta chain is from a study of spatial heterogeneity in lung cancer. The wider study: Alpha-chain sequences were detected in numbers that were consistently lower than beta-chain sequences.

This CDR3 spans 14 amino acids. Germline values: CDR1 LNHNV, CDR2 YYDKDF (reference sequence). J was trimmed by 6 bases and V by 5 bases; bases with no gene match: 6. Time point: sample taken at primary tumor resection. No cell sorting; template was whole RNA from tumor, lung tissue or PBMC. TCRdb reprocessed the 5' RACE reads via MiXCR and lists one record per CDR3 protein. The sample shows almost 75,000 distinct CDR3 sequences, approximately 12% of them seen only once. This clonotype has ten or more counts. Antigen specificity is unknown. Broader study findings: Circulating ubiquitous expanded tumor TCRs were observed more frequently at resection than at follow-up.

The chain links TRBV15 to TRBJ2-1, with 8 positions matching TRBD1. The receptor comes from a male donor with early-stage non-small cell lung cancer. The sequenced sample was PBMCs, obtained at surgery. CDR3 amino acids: CATSPDRASNEQFF. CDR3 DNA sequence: TGTGCCACCAGCCCGGACAGGGCCAGCAATGAGCAGTTCTTC.